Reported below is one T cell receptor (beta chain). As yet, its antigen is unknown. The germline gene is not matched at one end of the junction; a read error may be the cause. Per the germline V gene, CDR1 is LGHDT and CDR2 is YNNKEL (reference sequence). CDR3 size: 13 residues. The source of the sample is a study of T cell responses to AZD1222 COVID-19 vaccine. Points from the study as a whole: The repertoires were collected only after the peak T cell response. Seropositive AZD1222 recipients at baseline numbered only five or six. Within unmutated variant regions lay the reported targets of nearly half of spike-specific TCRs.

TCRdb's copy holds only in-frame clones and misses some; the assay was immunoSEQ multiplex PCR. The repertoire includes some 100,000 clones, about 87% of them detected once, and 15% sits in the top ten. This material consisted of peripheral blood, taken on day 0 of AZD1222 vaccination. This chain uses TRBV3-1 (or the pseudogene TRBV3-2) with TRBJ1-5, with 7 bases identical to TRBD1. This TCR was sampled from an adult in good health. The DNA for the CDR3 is TGTGCCAGCAGTCAAGACAGGGCTCAGCCCCAGCATTTT. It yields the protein CASSQDRAQPQHF.